The clone carrying this TCR beta chain was seen a handful of times. As yet, its antigen is unknown. This sample is drawn from a study of shared clonotypes between healthy human individuals. Study conclusions and caveats: The diversity represented, both genetic and in exposure history, was limited by few donors. It was anticipated that sequencing depth would influence how many clonotypes donors shared.

The assay was carried out at the deep level. This table comes from immunoSEQ multiplex PCR, and its TCRdb copy is limited to in-frame clones, with some not included. Altogether 400,000 to 550,000 clones are present, approximately 79% being singletons, with the ten largest covering about 12%. Those who donated were healthy HIV-negative adults, with no recent acute infections or vaccinations reported. Germline CDR1 reads MDHEN; CDR2 reads SYDVKM. V dropped 4 bases and J dropped 8; count of bases not matched to a gene: 7. The CDR3 sequence is 13 residues long. The chain employs TRBV28 and TRBJ1-2; 7 positions agree with TRBD1. Sequencing used PBMCs. The receptor comes from a woman aged 40-49 years in good health. Some clones in this sample may be carry-over from other donors' samples. The CDR3 coding sequence is TGTGCCAGCAGTTCCAGGACAGGAGACGGCTACACCTTC. Its translation: CASSSRTGDGYTF.